These T cell receptor beta chains were read from a single sample in a study of blood T cell repertoires in COVID-19. Repertoires were generated with immunoSEQ multiplex PCR, while TCRdb's copy carries only in-frame clones and drops some. The sample consists of approximately 150,000 clones, around 84% of them appearing once. The sequencing sample was made of peripheral blood. These receptors were collected from a woman of 80 years or more with acute or convalescent COVID-19. CDR3s include the opening cysteine and the closing phenylalanine or tryptophan. D genes are given only for firm matches. The size of a clone is reported for some rows only, either as once, few or many, or as a class for expanded clones.

d_call: .; j_call: TRBJ1-2; clone_size: .; v_call: TRBV7-9; cdr3_aa: CASSPLGAVGYTF; cdr3_nt: TGTGCCAGCAGCCCTCTGGGGGCGGTTGGCTACACCTTC
d_call: TRBD1; j_call: TRBJ1-2; clone_size: few; v_call: TRBV28; cdr3_aa: CASSLGQPLGYTF; cdr3_nt: TGTGCCAGCAGTTTGGGACAGCCTCTGGGCTACACCTTC
d_call: TRBD2; j_call: TRBJ2-3; clone_size: few; v_call: TRBV7-3; cdr3_aa: CASSLSGGSTDTQYF; cdr3_nt: TGTGCCAGCAGCTTGAGCGGGGGGAGCACAGATACGCAGTATTTT
d_call: .; j_call: TRBJ2-3; clone_size: .; v_call: TRBV19; cdr3_aa: CASSIGFGLLGLTDTQYF; cdr3_nt: TGTGCCAGTAGTATAGGTTTTGGGCTGCTGGGACTCACAGATACGCAGTATTTT
d_call: TRBD2; j_call: TRBJ2-1; clone_size: .; v_call: TRBV28; cdr3_aa: CASSVVAGLGRNEQFF; cdr3_nt: TGTGCCAGCAGTGTGGTAGCGGGACTAGGGAGGAATGAGCAGTTCTTC
d_call: .; j_call: TRBJ2-7; clone_size: .; v_call: TRBV2; cdr3_aa: CASQEDEQYF; cdr3_nt: TGTGCCAGCCAGGAGGACGAGCAGTACTTC
d_call: TRBD2; j_call: TRBJ2-5; clone_size: .; v_call: TRBV5-1; cdr3_aa: CASSPGLVAETQYF; cdr3_nt: TGCGCCAGCAGCCCGGGACTAGTAGCGGAGACCCAGTACTTC
d_call: TRBD2; j_call: TRBJ2-1; clone_size: .; v_call: TRBV29-1; cdr3_aa: CSVEPPGRVNEQFF; cdr3_nt: TGCAGCGTTGAACCCCCAGGGAGGGTCAATGAGCAGTTCTTC
d_call: TRBD2; j_call: TRBJ2-7; clone_size: .; v_call: TRBV19; cdr3_aa: CASTRALAGGPYEQYF; cdr3_nt: TGTGCCAGTACTAGAGCCCTAGCGGGAGGTCCCTACGAGCAGTACTTC
d_call: .; j_call: TRBJ2-7; clone_size: .; v_call: TRBV12-3/TRBV12-4; cdr3_aa: CASSLMRGKQYF; cdr3_nt: TGTGCCAGCAGTTTAATGCGGGGTAAGCAGTACTTC
d_call: TRBD1; j_call: TRBJ1-1; clone_size: .; v_call: TRBV4-1; cdr3_aa: CASSQTGTGATEAFF; cdr3_nt: TGCGCCAGCAGCCAAACCGGGACAGGGGCTACTGAAGCTTTCTTT
d_call: .; j_call: TRBJ2-5; clone_size: .; v_call: TRBV3-1/TRBV3-2; cdr3_aa: CASSQVRETQYF; cdr3_nt: TGTGCCAGCAGCCAAGTCCGGGAGACCCAGTACTTC
d_call: .; j_call: TRBJ1-3; clone_size: few; v_call: TRBV2; cdr3_aa: CASRPRVSGNTIYF; cdr3_nt: TGTGCCAGCAGGCCACGGGTATCTGGAAACACCATATATTTT
d_call: .; j_call: TRBJ2-5; clone_size: .; v_call: TRBV5-8; cdr3_aa: CASRYKGSGFRETQYF; cdr3_nt: TGTGCCAGCAGATATAAGGGATCAGGGTTCAGGGAGACCCAGTACTTC
d_call: .; j_call: TRBJ2-2; clone_size: .; v_call: TRBV25-1; cdr3_aa: CASSDATAHTGELFF; cdr3_nt: TGTGCCAGCAGTGATGCTACAGCCCACACCGGGGAGCTGTTTTTT
d_call: TRBD1; j_call: TRBJ1-5; clone_size: .; v_call: TRBV27; cdr3_aa: CASSFSGGNQPQHF; cdr3_nt: TGTGCCAGCAGTTTCTCAGGGGGTAATCAGCCCCAGCATTTT
d_call: TRBD2; j_call: TRBJ2-1; clone_size: few; v_call: TRBV4-1; cdr3_aa: CASSQLAGGNNEQFF; cdr3_nt: TGCGCCAGCAGCCAGCTAGCGGGGGGTAACAATGAGCAGTTCTTC
d_call: .; j_call: TRBJ2-7; clone_size: .; v_call: TRBV6-6; cdr3_aa: CASSYTTGFEQYF; cdr3_nt: TGTGCCAGCAGTTACACTACAGGGTTCGAGCAGTACTTC
d_call: .; j_call: TRBJ1-1; clone_size: .; v_call: TRBV10-2; cdr3_aa: CASSDTESRFF; cdr3_nt: TGCGCCAGCAGTGATACAGAGTCCAGATTCTTT
d_call: .; j_call: TRBJ2-1; clone_size: few; v_call: TRBV27; cdr3_aa: CASSQYPLVRVRFF; cdr3_nt: TGTGCCAGCAGTCAATACCCCCTGGTCAGGGTGAGGTTCTTC
d_call: .; j_call: TRBJ1-5; clone_size: .; v_call: TRBV15; cdr3_aa: CATRTRDSNQPQHF; cdr3_nt: TGTGCCACCAGGACCAGGGATAGCAATCAGCCCCAGCATTTT
d_call: TRBD1; j_call: TRBJ2-3; clone_size: .; v_call: TRBV7-9; cdr3_aa: CASSHTGGTQYF; cdr3_nt: TGTGCCAGCAGCCATACAGGGGGTACGCAGTATTTT
d_call: .; j_call: TRBJ1-4; clone_size: .; v_call: TRBV20-1; cdr3_aa: CSAGGYEKLFF; cdr3_nt: TGCAGTGCCGGGGGGTATGAAAAACTGTTTTTT
d_call: TRBD2; j_call: TRBJ2-3; clone_size: .; v_call: TRBV7-9; cdr3_aa: CASSFGTSGNTDTQYF; cdr3_nt: TGTGCCAGCAGCTTCGGGACTAGCGGAAACACAGATACGCAGTATTTT
d_call: TRBD2; j_call: TRBJ2-7; clone_size: .; v_call: TRBV5-1; cdr3_aa: CASSSLAGGPVEQYF; cdr3_nt: TGCGCCAGCAGCTCACTAGCGGGAGGGCCTGTCGAGCAGTACTTC
d_call: TRBD2; j_call: TRBJ2-5; clone_size: .; v_call: TRBV5-6; cdr3_aa: CASSTGLAGPYLEETQYF; cdr3_nt: TGTGCCAGCAGCACCGGACTAGCGGGACCGTACCTTGAAGAGACCCAGTACTTC
d_call: TRBD1; j_call: TRBJ2-5; clone_size: .; v_call: TRBV27; cdr3_aa: CASSLGGGQGAIPKETQYF; cdr3_nt: TGTGCCAGCAGTTTGGGGGGGGGACAGGGGGCTATCCCCAAAGAGACCCAGTACTTC
d_call: TRBD1; j_call: TRBJ1-2; clone_size: .; v_call: TRBV28; cdr3_aa: CASRSPGQVYGYTF; cdr3_nt: TGTGCCAGCAGATCTCCGGGACAGGTCTATGGCTACACCTTC
d_call: .; j_call: TRBJ1-2; clone_size: .; v_call: TRBV2; cdr3_aa: CASSANPRDYGYTF; cdr3_nt: TGTGCCAGCAGTGCGAATCCACGGGACTATGGCTACACCTTC
d_call: TRBD2; j_call: TRBJ2-1; clone_size: .; v_call: TRBV18; cdr3_aa: CASSPPQRGGYKQFF; cdr3_nt: TGTGCCAGCTCACCCCCCCAGCGGGGGGGCTATAAGCAGTTCTTC
d_call: TRBD2; j_call: TRBJ2-2; clone_size: .; v_call: TRBV24-1; cdr3_aa: CATSDFLTSGNTGELFF; cdr3_nt: TGTGCCACCAGTGATTTCCTAACTAGCGGGAACACCGGGGAGCTGTTTTTT
d_call: TRBD1; j_call: TRBJ2-7; clone_size: once; v_call: TRBV7-2; cdr3_aa: CASSLARGSYEQYF; cdr3_nt: TGTGCCAGCAGCTTAGCCAGGGGGAGCTACGAGCAGTACTTC
d_call: TRBD2; j_call: TRBJ2-3; clone_size: .; v_call: TRBV13; cdr3_aa: CASSFAGLAGSAQYF; cdr3_nt: TGTGCCAGCAGCTTCGCCGGACTAGCGGGATCGGCGCAGTATTTT